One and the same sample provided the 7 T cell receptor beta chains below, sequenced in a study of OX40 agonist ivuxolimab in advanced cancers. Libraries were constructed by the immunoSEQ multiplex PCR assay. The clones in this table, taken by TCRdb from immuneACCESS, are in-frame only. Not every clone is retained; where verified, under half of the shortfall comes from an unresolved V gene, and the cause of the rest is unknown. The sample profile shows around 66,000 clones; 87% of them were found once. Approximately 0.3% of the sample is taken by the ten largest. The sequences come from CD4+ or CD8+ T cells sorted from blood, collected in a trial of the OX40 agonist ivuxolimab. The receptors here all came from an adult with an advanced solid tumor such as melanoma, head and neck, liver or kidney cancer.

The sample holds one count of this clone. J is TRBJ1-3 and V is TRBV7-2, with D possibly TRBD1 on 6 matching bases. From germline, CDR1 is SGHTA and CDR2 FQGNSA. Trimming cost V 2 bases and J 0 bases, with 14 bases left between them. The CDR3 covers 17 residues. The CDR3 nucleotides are TGTGCCAGCAGCTTAATCCAGGGGAGAAGCTCTGGAAACACCATATATTTT. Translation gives CASSLIQGRSSGNTIYF. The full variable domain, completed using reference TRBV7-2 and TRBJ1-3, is GAGVSQSPSNKVTEKGKDVELRCDPISGHTALYWYRQSLGQGLEFLIYFQGNSAPDKSGLPSDRFSAERTGGSVSTLTIQRTQQEDSAVYLCASSLIQGRSSGNTIYFGEGSWLTVV.

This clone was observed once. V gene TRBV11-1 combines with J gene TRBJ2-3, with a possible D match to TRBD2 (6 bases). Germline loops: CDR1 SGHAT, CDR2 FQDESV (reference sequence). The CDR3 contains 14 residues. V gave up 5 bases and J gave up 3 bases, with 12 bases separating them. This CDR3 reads CASSPWAGTDTQYF. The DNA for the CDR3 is TGTGCCAGCAGCCCGTGGGCGGGGACAGATACGCAGTATTTT.

DNA of the CDR3: TGTGCCAGCAGCTTGACAGGGGGCAGGGATCAGCCCCAGCATTTT. Its protein is CASSLTGGRDQPQHF. This chain links TRBV7-2 with TRBJ1-5, with 10 positions matching TRBD1. V was clipped by 3 bases and J by 5 bases; unmatched bases: 4. This CDR3 is built from 15 residues. Per germline, CDR1 SGHTA and CDR2 FQGNSA.

The CDR3 here is CASSLGQGYNEQFF. The DNA of the CDR3 is TGTGCCAGCAGCTTAGGACAGGGCTACAATGAGCAGTTCTTC. The gene calls are TRBV7-6 and TRBJ2-1; 7 bases match TRBD1. V was pared by 1 base and J by 3 bases, with 0 bases of the junction left unmatched. CDR3 size: 14 residues. The V gene's germline CDR1 is SGHVS and CDR2 FNYEAQ.

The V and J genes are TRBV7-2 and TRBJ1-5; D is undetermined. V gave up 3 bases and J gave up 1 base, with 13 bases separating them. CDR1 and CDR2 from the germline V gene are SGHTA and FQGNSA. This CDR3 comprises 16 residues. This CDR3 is CASSFSDGRSNQPQHF. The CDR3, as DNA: TGTGCCAGCAGCTTCTCAGATGGACGGAGCAATCAGCCCCAGCATTTT. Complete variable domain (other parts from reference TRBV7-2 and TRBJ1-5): GAGVSQSPSNKVTEKGKDVELRCDPISGHTALYWYRQSLGQGLEFLIYFQGNSAPDKSGLPSDRFSAERTGGSVSTLTIQRTQQEDSAVYLCASSFSDGRSNQPQHFGDGTRLSIL.

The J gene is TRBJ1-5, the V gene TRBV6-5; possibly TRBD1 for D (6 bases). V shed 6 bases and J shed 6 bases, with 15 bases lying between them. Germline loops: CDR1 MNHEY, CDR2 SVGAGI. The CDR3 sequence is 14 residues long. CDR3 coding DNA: TGTGCCAGCAGCCGATCAACAGGGTTTCAGCCCCAGCATTTT. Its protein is CASSRSTGFQPQHF.

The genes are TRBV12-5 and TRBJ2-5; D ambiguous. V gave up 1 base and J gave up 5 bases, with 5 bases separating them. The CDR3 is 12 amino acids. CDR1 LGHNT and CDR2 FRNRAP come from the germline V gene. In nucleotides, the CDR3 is TGTGCTAGTGGTTTGGAGAGCGAGACCCAGTACTTC. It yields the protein CASGLESETQYF.